One and the same sample provided the 10 T cell receptor beta chains below, sequenced in a study of T cell responses to AZD1222 COVID-19 vaccine. TCRdb keeps only in-frame clones here, not all; method: immunoSEQ multiplex PCR. Of 100,000 to 150,000 clones in the sample, around 94% were seen once. The specimen comprised peripheral blood, sampled on day 0 of AZD1222 vaccination. These receptors all come from an adult in good health.

The chain couples TRBV7-6 to TRBJ2-3, with D tentatively TRBD2 (5 bases). V lost 1 base, J lost 6 bases, and 17 bases lay in between. This CDR3 is 16 amino acids long. Germline loops: CDR1 SGHVS, CDR2 FNYEAQ. In DNA, the CDR3 is TGTGCCAGCAGCTTAGTCGGGGAGACCCGCGGGGATACGCAGTATTTT. As protein: CASSLVGETRGDTQYF.

V is TRBV4-3 and J is TRBJ1-5, with no clear D. This CDR3 has 15 amino acids. V was trimmed by 0 bases and J by 5 bases, leaving 11 bases between them. CDR1 is LGHNA, CDR2 YSLEER, per germline. CDR3 sequence reads: CASSQDRWGYQPQHF. The CDR3 bases are TGCGCCAGCAGCCAAGATAGGTGGGGTTATCAGCCCCAGCATTTT.

V gene TRBV14 combines with J gene TRBJ2-2; D not resolved. The CDR3 has 13 amino acids. Trimming cost V 3 bases and J 4 bases, with 6 bases left between them. Germline V gene data show CDR1 as SGHDN and CDR2 as FVKESK. The CDR3 sequence is CASSQWVTGELFF. The CDR3 DNA reads as TGTGCCAGCAGCCAGTGGGTCACCGGGGAGCTGTTTTTT.

This clone was counted once. V gene TRBV29-1 combines with J gene TRBJ2-7; D ambiguous. The CDR3 covers 11 residues. V shed 6 bases and J shed 4 bases, with 10 bases lying between them. Looked up from germline, CDR1 is SQVTM and CDR2 is ANQGSEA. The DNA of the CDR3 is TGCAGCGTCCCGGACGGGTACGAGCAGTACTTC. Translated: CSVPDGYEQYF.

The rearrangement uses TRBV7-9 and TRBJ1-1; no definite D call. CDR1 and CDR2 (germline): SEHNR, FQNEAQ (reference sequence). This CDR3 spans 16 amino acids. V was pared by 5 bases and J by 0 bases, with 16 bases between. DNA of the CDR3: TGTGCCAGCAGCCCTAGTGAGGGAGACTTGAACACTGAAGCTTTCTTT. This translates into CASSPSEGDLNTEAFF. Based on the CDR3 plus reference TRBV7-9 and TRBJ1-1, the full variable domain is DTGVSQNPRHKITKRGQNVTFRCDPISEHNRLYWYRQTLGQGPEFLTYFQNEAQLEKSRLLSDRFSAERPKGSFSTLEIQRTEQGDSAMYLCASSPSEGDLNTEAFFGQGTRLTVV.

The chain combines TRBV21-1 with TRBJ2-1; the table gives TRBD2 as D, unverified against the DNA. TRBV21-1 corresponds to a pseudogene. This CDR3 spans 15 amino acids. CDR3 sequence (DNA): TGTGCCAGCAGCACTTTAGCGGGAGGCTACAATGAGCAGTTCTTC. It yields the protein CASSTLAGGYNEQFF.

The chain recombines TRBV27 with TRBJ1-1; D gene ambiguous. Trimming pared 0 bases from V and 2 bases from J, leaving 10 bases between. The CDR3 has 15 residues. The germline V gene encodes CDR1 MNHEY and CDR2 SMNVEV (reference sequence). The CDR3 region is CASSLSGNHNTEAFF. The CDR3 nucleotides are TGTGCCAGCAGTTTATCAGGGAACCACAACACTGAAGCTTTCTTT.

The V call is TRBV19, the J call TRBJ2-3; TRBD2 might be the D (6 bases). Trimming took 4 bases from V and 2 from J, leaving 28 bases between them. Germline CDR1 and CDR2: LNHDA and SQIVND (reference sequence). This CDR3 has 20 amino acids. The CDR3: CASSTRPAGYGSFPTDTQYF. CDR3 nucleotides: TGTGCCAGTAGTACAAGGCCCGCGGGGTACGGTAGCTTCCCCACAGATACGCAGTATTTT.

The gene calls are TRBV2 and TRBJ1-2; a possible D gene is TRBD1 (5 bases). The CDR3 runs 13 residues. The germline V gene has CDR1 SNHLY and CDR2 FYNNEI. Trimming shortened V by 8 bases and J by 2 bases, and 12 bases separated the two germline ends. The DNA for the CDR3 is TGTGCCAGCCCCTTAGACAGAAACTATGGCTACACCTTC. Protein: CASPLDRNYGYTF.

This clone appeared a few times. The chain links TRBV3-1 (or the pseudogene TRBV3-2) to TRBJ1-6; 7 bases line up with TRBD1. The CDR3 is 15 amino acids. CDR1 is LGHDT, CDR2 YNNKEL, per germline (reference sequence). Trimming removed 3 bases from V and 11 bases from J; junction bases left unmatched: 10. CDR3 bases: TGTGCCAGCAGCCACCGGGACAGAGTGGGGCCACCCCTCCACTTT. Translating gives CASSHRDRVGPPLHF.